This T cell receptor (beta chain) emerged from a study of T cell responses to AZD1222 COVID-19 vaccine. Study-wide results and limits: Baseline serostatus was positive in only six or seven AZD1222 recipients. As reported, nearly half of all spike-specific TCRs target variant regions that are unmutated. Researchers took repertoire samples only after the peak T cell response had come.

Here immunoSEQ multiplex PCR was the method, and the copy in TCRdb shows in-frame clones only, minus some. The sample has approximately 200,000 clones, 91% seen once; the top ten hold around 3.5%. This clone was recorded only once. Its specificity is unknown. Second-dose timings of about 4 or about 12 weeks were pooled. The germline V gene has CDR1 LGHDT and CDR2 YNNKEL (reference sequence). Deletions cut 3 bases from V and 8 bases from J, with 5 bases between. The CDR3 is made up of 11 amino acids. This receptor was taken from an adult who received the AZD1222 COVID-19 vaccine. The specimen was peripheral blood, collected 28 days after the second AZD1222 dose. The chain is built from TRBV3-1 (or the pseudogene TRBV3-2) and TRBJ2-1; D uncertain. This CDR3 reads CASSQSYEQFF. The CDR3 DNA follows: TGTGCCAGCAGCCAGAGTTATGAGCAGTTCTTC.